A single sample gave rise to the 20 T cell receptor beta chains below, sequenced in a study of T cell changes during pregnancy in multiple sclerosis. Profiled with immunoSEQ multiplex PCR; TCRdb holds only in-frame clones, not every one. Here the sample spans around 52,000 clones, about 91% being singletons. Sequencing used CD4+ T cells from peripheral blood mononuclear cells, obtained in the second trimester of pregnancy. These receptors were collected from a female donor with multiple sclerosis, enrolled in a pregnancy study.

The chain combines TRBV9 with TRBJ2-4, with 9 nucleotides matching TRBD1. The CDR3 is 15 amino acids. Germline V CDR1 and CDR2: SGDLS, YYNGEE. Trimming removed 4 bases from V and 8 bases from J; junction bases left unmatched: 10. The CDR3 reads CASSPRDRDSYIQYF. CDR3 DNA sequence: TGTGCCAGCAGCCCCCGGGACAGGGATTCCTACATTCAGTACTTC.

CDR3 in DNA: TGTGCCAGCAGCGGGGGGGGTTGGCGGGATGGCGAGCAGTACTTC. Encoded protein: CASSGGGWRDGEQYF. This rearrangement joins TRBV5-4 to TRBJ2-7; 7 bases map to TRBD2. The CDR3 consists of 15 residues. Germline V gives CDR1 SGHNT, CDR2 YYREEE (reference sequence). J gave up 6 bases and V 4 bases, and 13 bases lay outside the gene matches.

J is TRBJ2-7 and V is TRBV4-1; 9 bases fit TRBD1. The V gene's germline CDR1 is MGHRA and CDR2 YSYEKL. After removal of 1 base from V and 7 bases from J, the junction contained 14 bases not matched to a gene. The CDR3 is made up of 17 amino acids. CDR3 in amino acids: CASSQVGTGTGSKEQYF. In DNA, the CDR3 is TGCGCCAGCAGCCAAGTGGGGACCGGGACAGGGTCGAAGGAGCAGTACTTC.

This CDR3 is CASRGVGARAEAFF. The CDR3 DNA sequence: TGTGCCAGCAGGGGGGTGGGGGCCAGGGCTGAAGCTTTCTTT. This rearrangement joins TRBV5-5 to TRBJ1-1; a possible D gene is TRBD1 (6 bases). Germline V CDR1 and CDR2: SGHKS, YYEKEE (reference sequence). The CDR3 totals 14 residues. The V end lost 5 bases, the J end lost 6 bases, and 17 bases lay between the germline ends.

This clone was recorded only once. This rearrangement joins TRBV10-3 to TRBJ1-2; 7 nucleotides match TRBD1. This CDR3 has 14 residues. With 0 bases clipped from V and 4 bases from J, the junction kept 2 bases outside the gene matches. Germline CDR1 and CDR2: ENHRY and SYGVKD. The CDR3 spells CAISESSGGYGYTF. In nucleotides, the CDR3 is TGTGCCATCAGTGAGTCTTCAGGGGGCTATGGCTACACCTTC.

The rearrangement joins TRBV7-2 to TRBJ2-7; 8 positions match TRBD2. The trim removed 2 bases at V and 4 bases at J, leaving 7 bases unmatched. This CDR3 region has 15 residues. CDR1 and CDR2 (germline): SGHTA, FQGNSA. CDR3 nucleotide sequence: TGTGCCAGCAGCTTACGGGGGGGCGGTGATTACGAGCAGTACTTC. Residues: CASSLRGGGDYEQYF.

The DNA for the CDR3 is TGTGCCAGCAGCTTAGCTTTGGCGACAGGGTCCTACAATGAGCAGTTCTTC. Protein sequence: CASSLALATGSYNEQFF. The genes are TRBV11-2 and TRBJ2-1, with 7 bases lining up with TRBD1. V trimming: 1 base; J trimming: 1 base; junction bases outside the gene matches: 7. Per germline, CDR1 SGHAT and CDR2 FQNNGV. This CDR3 comprises 17 residues.

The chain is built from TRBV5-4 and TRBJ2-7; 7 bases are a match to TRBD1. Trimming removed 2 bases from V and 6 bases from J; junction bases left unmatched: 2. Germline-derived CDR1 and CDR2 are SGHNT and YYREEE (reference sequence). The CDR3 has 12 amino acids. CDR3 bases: TGTGCCAGCAGCTTCCCAGGGGGCGAGCAGTACTTC. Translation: CASSFPGGEQYF.

The CDR3 nucleotides are TGCGCCAGCAGCTCCGAGAATCCTAACTATGGCTACACCTTC. It yields the protein CASSSENPNYGYTF. The gene calls are TRBV5-1 and TRBJ1-2; no definite D call. Germline V gene lookup returns CDR1 SGHRS and CDR2 YFSETQ. CDR3 length: 14 residues. With 3 bases removed from V and 0 bases from J, the gap between germline ends came to 9 bases.

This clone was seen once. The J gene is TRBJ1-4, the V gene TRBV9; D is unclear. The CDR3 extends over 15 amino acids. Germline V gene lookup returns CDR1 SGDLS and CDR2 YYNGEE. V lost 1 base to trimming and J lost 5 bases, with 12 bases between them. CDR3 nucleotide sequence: TGTGCCAGCAGCGTAAGTCCACAGCCAAATGAAAAACTGTTTTTT. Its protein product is CASSVSPQPNEKLFF. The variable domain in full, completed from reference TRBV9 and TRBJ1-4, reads DSGVTQTPKHLITATGQRVTLRCSPRSGDLSVYWYQQSLDQGLQFLIQYYNGEERAKGNILERFSAQQFPDLHSELNLSSLELGDSALYFCASSVSPQPNEKLFFGSGTQLSVL.

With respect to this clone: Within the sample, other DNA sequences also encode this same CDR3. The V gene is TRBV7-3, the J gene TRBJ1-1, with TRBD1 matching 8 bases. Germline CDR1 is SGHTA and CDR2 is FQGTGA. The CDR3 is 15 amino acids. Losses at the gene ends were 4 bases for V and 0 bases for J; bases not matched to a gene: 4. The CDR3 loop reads CASSSTGGLNTEAFF. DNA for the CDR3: TGTGCCAGCAGCTCAACAGGGGGTTTGAACACTGAAGCTTTCTTT.

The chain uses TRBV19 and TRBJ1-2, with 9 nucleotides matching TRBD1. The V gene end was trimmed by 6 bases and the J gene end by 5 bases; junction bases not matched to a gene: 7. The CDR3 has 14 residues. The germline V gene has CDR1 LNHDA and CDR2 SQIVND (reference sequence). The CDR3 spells CASSRQGGVYGYTF. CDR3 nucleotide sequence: TGTGCCAGTAGCCGACAGGGGGGGGTATATGGCTACACCTTC.

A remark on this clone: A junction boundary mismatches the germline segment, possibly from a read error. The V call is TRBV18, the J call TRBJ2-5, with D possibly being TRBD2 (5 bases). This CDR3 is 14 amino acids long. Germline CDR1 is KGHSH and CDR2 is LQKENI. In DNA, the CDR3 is TGTGCCAGCTCACCATCGAAATCGTGGGAACCGACTAACTTC. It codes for CASSPSKSWEPTNF.

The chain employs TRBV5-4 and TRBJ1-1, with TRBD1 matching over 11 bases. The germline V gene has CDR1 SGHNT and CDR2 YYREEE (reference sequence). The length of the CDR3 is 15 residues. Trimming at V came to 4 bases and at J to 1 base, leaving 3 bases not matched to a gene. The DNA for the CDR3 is TGTGCCAGCAGCCAGGGACAGGGGGGGAACACTGAAGCTTTCTTT. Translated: CASSQGQGGNTEAFF.

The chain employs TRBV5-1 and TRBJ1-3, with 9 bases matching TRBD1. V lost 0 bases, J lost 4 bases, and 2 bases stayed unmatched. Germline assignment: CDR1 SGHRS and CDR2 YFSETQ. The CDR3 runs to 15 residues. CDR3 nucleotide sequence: TGCGCCAGCAGCTTGGAAACAGGGGGCGGAAACACCATATATTTT. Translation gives CASSLETGGGNTIYF.

This CDR3 reads CASSSDRGRIGTEAFF. Written as DNA, the CDR3 is TGTGCCAGCAGTTCGGACAGGGGGCGGATAGGCACTGAAGCTTTCTTT. This rearrangement joins TRBV5-4 to TRBJ1-1, with 11 bases identical to TRBD1. The CDR3 is made up of 16 amino acids. The trim removed 5 bases at V and 4 bases at J, leaving 10 bases unmatched. Per germline, CDR1 SGHNT and CDR2 YYREEE (reference sequence).

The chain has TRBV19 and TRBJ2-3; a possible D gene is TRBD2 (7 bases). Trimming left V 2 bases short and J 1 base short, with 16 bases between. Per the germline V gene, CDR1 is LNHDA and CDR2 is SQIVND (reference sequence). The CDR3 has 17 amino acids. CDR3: CASSINTRGGGTDTQYF. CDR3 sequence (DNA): TGTGCCAGTAGTATAAACACCAGGGGAGGGGGCACAGATACGCAGTATTTT.

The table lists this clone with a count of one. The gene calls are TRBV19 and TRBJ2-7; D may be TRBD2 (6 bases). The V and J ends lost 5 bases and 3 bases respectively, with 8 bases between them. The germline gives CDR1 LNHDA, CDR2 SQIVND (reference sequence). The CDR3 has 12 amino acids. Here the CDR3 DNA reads TGTGCCAGTAGTCCGGGGGTCTACGAGCAGTACTTC. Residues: CASSPGVYEQYF.

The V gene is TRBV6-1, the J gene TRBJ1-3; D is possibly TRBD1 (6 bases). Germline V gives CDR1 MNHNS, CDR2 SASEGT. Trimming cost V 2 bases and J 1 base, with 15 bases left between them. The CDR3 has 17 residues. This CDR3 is CASSEFNREGSGNTIYF. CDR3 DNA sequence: TGTGCCAGCAGTGAATTCAACAGGGAAGGATCTGGAAACACCATATATTTT.

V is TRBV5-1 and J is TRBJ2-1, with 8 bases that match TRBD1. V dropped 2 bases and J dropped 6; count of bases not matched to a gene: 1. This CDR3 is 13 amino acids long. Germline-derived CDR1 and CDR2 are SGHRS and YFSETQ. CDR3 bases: TGCGCCAGCAGCTTTCAGGGGGCCAATGAGCAGTTCTTC. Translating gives CASSFQGANEQFF.